What follows are 18 T cell receptor beta chains derived from one specimen sequenced in a study of T cell repertoires in cytomegalovirus infection. These receptors are not linked to any known antigen. TCRdb reanalysed the reads using MiXCR and keeps one entry per CDR3 protein. The sample holds about 500,000 distinct CDR3 sequences, roughly 34% seen once. Source: cultured PBMCs, taken from culture after CMV antigen stimulation. These TCRs come from a human donor in good health (CMV status not recorded). Some clones in this sample may be carry-over from other donors' samples.

The chain combines TRBV19 with TRBJ1-1; D perhaps matches TRBD1 (5 bases). The germline gives CDR1 LNHDA, CDR2 SQIVND (reference sequence). The CDR3 has 15 residues. With 4 bases removed from V and 0 bases from J, the gap between germline ends came to 12 bases. CDR3 in DNA: TGTGCCAGTAGTAGCGACGGAGGGGTGAACACTGAAGCTTTCTTT. Protein: CASSSDGGVNTEAFF.

The chain employs TRBV12-3 or TRBV12-4 and TRBJ1-2; D possibly corresponds to TRBD1 (6 bases). The CDR3 covers 15 residues. Trimming pared 4 bases from V and 0 bases from J, leaving 12 bases between. CDR3 loop: CASSSGTPSNYGYTF. The CDR3, as DNA: TGTGCCAGCAGTTCAGGGACACCATCTAACTATGGCTACACCTTC.

V is TRBV24-1 and J is TRBJ1-5; the match to TRBD1 covers 8 bases. Looked up from germline, CDR1 is KGHDR and CDR2 is SFDVKD. The CDR3 runs to 14 residues. The J segment lost 4 bases and the V segment lost 3 bases, leaving 1 base of the junction unmatched. CDR3 DNA: TGTGCCACCAGTGATCGACAGGGGAATCAGCCCCAGCATTTT. Its translation is CATSDRQGNQPQHF.

There are many counts of this clonotype. The genes are TRBV7-2 and TRBJ2-7; 7 bases are a match to TRBD2. The CDR3 totals 15 residues. The J segment lost 3 bases and the V segment lost 6 bases, leaving 11 bases of the junction unmatched. CDR1 is SGHTA and CDR2 is FQGNSA in the germline V gene. CDR3 DNA sequence: TGTGCCAGCAGTCTGCAGGCGGGAGTTAGCTACGAGCAGTACTTC. Its translation is CASSLQAGVSYEQYF.

This clonotype was observed a handful of times. The V and J genes are TRBV19 and TRBJ2-7, with a possible D match to TRBD2 (6 bases). This CDR3 has 14 amino acids. V lost 5 bases to trimming and J lost 0 bases, with 11 bases between them. Germline values: CDR1 LNHDA, CDR2 SQIVND (reference sequence). CDR3 protein: CASSPGLLSYEQYF. Here the CDR3 DNA reads TGTGCCAGTAGTCCGGGACTCCTCTCCTACGAGCAGTACTTC. Together with reference TRBV19 and TRBJ2-7, the CDR3 gives the full variable domain: DGGITQSPKYLFRKEGQNVTLSCEQNLNHDAMYWYRQDPGQGLRLIYYSQIVNDFQKGDIAEGYSVSREKKESFPLTVTSAQKNPTAFYLCASSPGLLSYEQYFGPGTRLTVT.

The table lists this clonotype with a few counts. The rearrangement links TRBV5-6 to TRBJ2-2; tentative D call: TRBD2 (5 bases). CDR1 is SGHDT and CDR2 is YYEEEE in the germline V gene. V was clipped by 0 bases and J by 4 bases, with 19 bases between them. CDR3 length: 18 amino acids. CDR3: CASSLALKVRRGTGELFF. CDR3 nucleotides: TGTGCCAGCAGCTTGGCCCTTAAGGTCCGACGGGGCACCGGGGAGCTGTTTTTT.

This clonotype was counted many times. The rearrangement joins TRBV7-2 to TRBJ1-2; D is possibly TRBD1 (6 bases). Germline V gene lookup returns CDR1 SGHTA and CDR2 FQGNSA. V lost 3 bases and J 4 bases, leaving 15 bases between the germline ends. The length of the CDR3 is 15 residues. The CDR3 DNA is TGTGCCAGCAGCTTTGGCTCCACAGGGACCTATGGCTACACCTTC. This translates into CASSFGSTGTYGYTF. The full variable domain, in which reference TRBV7-2 and TRBJ1-2 provide the parts outside the CDR3, is GAGVSQSPSNKVTEKGKDVELRCDPISGHTALYWYRQSLGQGLEFLIYFQGNSAPDKSGLPSDRFSAERTGGSVSTLTIQRTQQEDSAVYLCASSFGSTGTYGYTFGSGTRLTVV.

The chain couples TRBV20-1 to TRBJ2-5; 10 bases fit TRBD2. CDR3 length: 15 amino acids. The V segment lost 3 bases and the J segment 5 bases; nucleotides outside the gene matches: 9. Germline V gene data show CDR1 as DFQATT and CDR2 as SNEGSKA (reference sequence). CDR3 sequence (DNA): TGCAGTGCTAGCCATCTAGCGGGAGATGCGGAGACCCAGTACTTC. It codes for CSASHLAGDAETQYF.

This clonotype was detected only a few times. This chain joins TRBV6-2 or TRBV6-3 and TRBJ2-5; TRBD2 matches at 11 bases. Trimming cost V 6 bases and J 4 bases; bases outside gene matches: 16. Germline V gives CDR1 MNHEY, CDR2 SVGEGT. The CDR3 sequence is 18 residues long. CDR3 sequence: CASSPGTSGNMGTETQYF. CDR3 in DNA: TGTGCCAGCAGCCCCGGGACTAGCGGAAATATGGGGACAGAGACCCAGTACTTC.

This clonotype was observed at least ten times. The V call is TRBV7-2, the J call TRBJ2-7; a weak D match, TRBD1 (6 bases). V lost 4 bases and J lost 6, with 13 bases in between. This CDR3 region has 13 residues. Germline CDR1 and CDR2: SGHTA and FQGNSA. The CDR3, as DNA: TGTGCCAGCAGCTCGATTACAGGGCTCGAGCAGTACTTC. It specifies CASSSITGLEQYF.

The sample holds a few counts of this clonotype. The rearrangement uses TRBV5-6 and TRBJ2-3, with a weak D call TRBD1 (5 bases). Trimming took off 2 bases at V and 6 bases at J, with 19 bases between the two ends. The CDR3 loop spans 16 amino acids. CDR1 and CDR2 from the germline V gene are SGHDT and YYEEEE. The CDR3 is CASSLPPGNMGDTQYF. CDR3 sequence (DNA): TGTGCCAGCAGCTTACCTCCAGGGAATATGGGCGATACGCAGTATTTT.

The genes are TRBV7-2 and TRBJ1-2; D unresolved. V was cut by 6 bases and J by 4 bases, with 12 bases left in between. Germline loops: CDR1 SGHTA, CDR2 FQGNSA. The CDR3 loop spans 13 amino acids. The CDR3 DNA reads as TGTGCCAGCAGTTTCGTAGGTCTCTATGGCTACACCTTC. Translating it yields CASSFVGLYGYTF. The entire variable domain, with the rest obtained from reference TRBV7-2 and TRBJ1-2, is as follows: GAGVSQSPSNKVTEKGKDVELRCDPISGHTALYWYRQSLGQGLEFLIYFQGNSAPDKSGLPSDRFSAERTGGSVSTLTIQRTQQEDSAVYLCASSFVGLYGYTFGSGTRLTVV.

J is TRBJ1-5 and V is TRBV10-3; 8 positions agree with TRBD1. The CDR3 is 13 amino acids. CDR1 and CDR2 from the germline V gene are ENHRY and SYGVKD. J was trimmed by 4 bases and V by 6 bases; bases with no gene match: 2. CDR3 in DNA: TGTGCCATCAGGGACAGGGAGAATCAGCCCCAGCATTTT. Amino acids: CAIRDRENQPQHF.

The genes are TRBV30 and TRBJ1-5; tentative D call: TRBD1 (5 bases). With 4 bases removed from V and 4 bases from J, the gap between germline ends came to 14 bases. The CDR3 has 14 amino acids. Germline V lookup: CDR1 GTSNPN, CDR2 SVGIG (reference sequence). As DNA, the CDR3 is TGTGCCTGGAATTCTGGGGCCTGGAATCAGCCCCAGCATTTT. It yields the protein CAWNSGAWNQPQHF.

This clonotype showed up just a few times. The chain links TRBV7-2 to TRBJ2-5; D unresolved. The CDR3 consists of 17 residues. Germline-derived CDR1 and CDR2 are SGHTA and FQGNSA. V was trimmed by 4 bases and J by 2 bases, leaving 20 bases between them. CDR3 in amino acids: CASSSRRILDVQETQYF. For the CDR3, the DNA is TGTGCCAGCAGCTCTAGACGGATATTGGATGTGCAAGAGACCCAGTACTTC.

This clonotype was seen only a few times. J is TRBJ2-5 and V is TRBV12-3 or TRBV12-4; TRBD2 might be the D (6 bases). This CDR3 has 14 residues. Deletions cut 7 bases from V and 5 bases from J, with 17 bases between. CDR3 bases: TGTGCCAGCACCCCGGGTCTAGCGATTGAGACCCAGTACTTC. This encodes CASTPGLAIETQYF.

The gene calls are TRBV4-3 and TRBJ2-1; D unclear. Trimming removed 4 bases from V and 3 bases from J, with 16 bases in between. Germline CDR1 is LGHNA and CDR2 is YSLEER. CDR3 length: 16 residues. CDR3 amino acids: CASSRPGVAVYNEQFF. CDR3 nucleotides: TGCGCCAGCAGCCGACCGGGTGTGGCGGTCTACAATGAGCAGTTCTTC.

The rearrangement joins TRBV12-5 to TRBJ2-1; D possibly uses TRBD1 or TRBD2 (5 bases each). CDR1 and CDR2 (germline): LGHNT, FRNRAP. Trimming left V 5 bases short and J 3 bases short, with 14 bases between. The CDR3 is 15 residues long. The chain's CDR3 is CASGGLGRFYNEQFF. The DNA of the CDR3 is TGTGCTAGTGGTGGCCTGGGACGGTTCTACAATGAGCAGTTCTTC.